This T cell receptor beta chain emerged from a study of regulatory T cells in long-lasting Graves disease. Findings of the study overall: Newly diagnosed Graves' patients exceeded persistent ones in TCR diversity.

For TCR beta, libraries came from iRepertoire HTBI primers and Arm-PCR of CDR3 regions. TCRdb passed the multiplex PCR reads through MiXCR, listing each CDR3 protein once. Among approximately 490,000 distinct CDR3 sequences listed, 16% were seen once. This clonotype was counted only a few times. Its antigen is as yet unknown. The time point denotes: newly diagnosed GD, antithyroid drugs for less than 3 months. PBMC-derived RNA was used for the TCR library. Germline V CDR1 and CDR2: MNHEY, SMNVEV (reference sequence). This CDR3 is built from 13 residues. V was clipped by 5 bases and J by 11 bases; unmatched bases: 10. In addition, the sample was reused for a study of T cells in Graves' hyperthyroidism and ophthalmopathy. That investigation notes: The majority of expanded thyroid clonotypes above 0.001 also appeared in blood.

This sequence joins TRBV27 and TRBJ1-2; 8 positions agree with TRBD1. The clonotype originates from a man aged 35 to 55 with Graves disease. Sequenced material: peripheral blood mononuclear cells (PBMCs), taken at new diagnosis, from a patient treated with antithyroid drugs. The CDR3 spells CASSRSGDRRYTF. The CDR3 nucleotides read TGTGCCAGCAGTCGCTCTGGGGACAGGCGTTACACCTTC.